A single sample gave rise to the 32 T cell receptor beta chains below, sequenced in a study of cytomegalovirus exposure and HLA in healthy donors. This PCR relied on a set of 60 Vbeta primers and 13 Jbeta primers. Measured with immunoSEQ multiplex PCR; TCRdb has only the in-frame clones, and not every one. The sample has some 190,000 clones, 70% to 75% seen once; the top ten hold 3% to 3.5%. Sequenced: PBMCs. The receptor source for this set is a woman in her 30s in good health and CMV-seropositive.

The V gene is TRBV4-1, the J gene TRBJ2-1; D gene unclear. Germline CDR1 reads MGHRA; CDR2 reads YSYEKL. Trimming pared 6 bases from V and 2 bases from J, leaving 5 bases between. The CDR3 is made up of 12 amino acids. The CDR3 protein is CASSSPYNEQFF. Written as DNA, the CDR3 is TGCGCCAGCAGTAGCCCCTACAATGAGCAGTTCTTC.

The V call is TRBV6-5, the J call TRBJ2-1; possible D gene TRBD2, 6 bases. The CDR3 is 12 amino acids. The V end was cut by 6 bases, the J end by 11 bases, with 14 bases between. Germline V gives CDR1 MNHEY, CDR2 SVGAGI. The CDR3 DNA sequence: TGTGCCAGCAGATCACGACTAGACAAGCAGTTCTTC. It specifies CASRSRLDKQFF.

The V and J genes are TRBV7-8 and TRBJ1-5, with D possibly being TRBD1 (5 bases). CDR1 SGHVS and CDR2 FQNEAQ come from the germline V gene. The CDR3 extends over 15 amino acids. V was trimmed by 5 bases and J by 6 bases, leaving 17 bases between them. CDR3 nucleotides: TGTGCCAGCAGCCTAGGGACTCCCGAGGGTCAGCCCCAGCATTTT. This translates into CASSLGTPEGQPQHF. Drawing the rest from reference TRBV7-8 and TRBJ1-5, the complete variable domain is GAGVSQSPRYKVAKRGQDVALRCDPISGHVSLFWYQQALGQGPEFLTYFQNEAQLDKSGLPSDRFFAERPEGSVSTLKIQRTQQEDSAVYLCASSLGTPEGQPQHFGDGTRLSIL.

V is TRBV9 and J is TRBJ2-7, with D tentatively TRBD1 (5 bases). V was clipped by 0 bases and J by 4 bases, with 14 bases between them. The CDR3 length is 15 residues. Germline V gene data show CDR1 as SGDLS and CDR2 as YYNGEE. The CDR3 bases are TGTGCCAGCAGCGTAGGCGTAGGGGAAGGGTACGAGCAGTACTTC. Protein: CASSVGVGEGYEQYF.

This chain connects TRBV18 to TRBJ2-7; no definite D call. This CDR3 contains 12 residues. Germline assignment: CDR1 KGHSH and CDR2 LQKENI. Trimming left V 0 bases short and J 4 bases short, with 4 bases between. CDR3 coding DNA: TGTGCCAGCTCACCACCTTCGTACGAGCAGTACTTC. Translating gives CASSPPSYEQYF.

V gene TRBV5-1 combines with J gene TRBJ2-7; D gene unclear. With 2 bases removed from V and 12 bases from J, the gap between germline ends came to 18 bases. This CDR3 is built from 13 residues. Germline V CDR1 and CDR2: SGHRS, YFSETQ. The chain's CDR3 is CASSFSSTEQRYF. Written as DNA, the CDR3 is TGCGCCAGCAGCTTTAGTTCCACTGAGCAGCGGTACTTC. The entire variable domain, with the rest obtained from reference TRBV5-1 and TRBJ2-7, is as follows: KAGVTQTPRYLIKTRGQQVTLSCSPISGHRSVSWYQQTPGQGLQFLFEYFSETQRNKGNFPGRFSGRQFSNSRSEMNVSTLELGDSALYLCASSFSSTEQRYFGPGTRLTVT.

The CDR3 DNA reads as TGCGCCAGCAGCTCTCCGGGACAGAGCTACGAGCAGTACTTC. Protein: CASSSPGQSYEQYF. The chain employs TRBV5-1 and TRBJ2-7; 7 bases map to TRBD1. This CDR3 has 14 amino acids. Looked up from germline, CDR1 is SGHRS and CDR2 is YFSETQ. V shed 3 bases and J 3 bases; nucleotides not matched to a gene: 6.

J is TRBJ2-3 and V is TRBV6-1; unclear D gene. V lost 2 bases, J lost 0 bases, and 6 bases lay in between. Germline assignment: CDR1 MNHNS and CDR2 SASEGT. CDR3 size: 14 residues. CDR3 sequence (DNA): TGTGCCAGCAGTGAACTACCAAGCACAGATACGCAGTATTTT. Protein product: CASSELPSTDTQYF.

This chain joins TRBV28 and TRBJ2-7; 8 nucleotides agree with TRBD2. This CDR3 is built from 16 residues. The V gene's germline CDR1 is MDHEN and CDR2 SYDVKM. With V trimmed by 5 bases and J by 2 bases, 11 bases remained unmatched. CDR3 amino acids: CASSPLPGLGAYEQYF. For the CDR3, the DNA is TGTGCCAGCAGTCCACTGCCGGGACTAGGGGCCTACGAGCAGTACTTC.

The V gene is TRBV5-6, the J gene TRBJ2-7, with TRBD1 matching 9 bases. CDR3 length: 12 residues. The J segment lost 6 bases and the V segment lost 4 bases, leaving 2 bases of the junction unmatched. The V gene's germline CDR1 is SGHDT and CDR2 YYEEEE. CDR3 region: CASSGTGCEQYF. In DNA, the CDR3 is TGTGCCAGCAGCGGGACAGGGTGCGAGCAGTACTTC.

The rearrangement uses TRBV5-1 and TRBJ1-3; 9 nucleotides agree with TRBD1. Germline V lookup: CDR1 SGHRS, CDR2 YFSETQ. Trimming removed 8 bases from V and 2 bases from J; junction bases left unmatched: 20. The CDR3 runs 19 residues. This chain's CDR3 is CARSIRDRVGEAPGNTIYF. The DNA for the CDR3 is TGCGCCAGGTCAATCCGGGACAGGGTCGGTGAGGCCCCTGGAAACACCATATATTTT.

This clone came up a few times. The rearrangement links TRBV4-1 to TRBJ1-1, with D possibly matching TRBD1 (5 bases). The germline V gene encodes CDR1 MGHRA and CDR2 YSYEKL. The CDR3 totals 11 residues. Trimming cost V 8 bases and J 3 bases, with 7 bases left between them. CDR3 nucleotide sequence: TGCGCCAGCGGGGGGGACACTGAAGCTTTCTTT. This gives the protein CASGGDTEAFF.

CDR3: CASSVFSGRGTGELFF. The CDR3 nucleotides read TGTGCCAGTAGTGTCTTTAGCGGGAGAGGTACCGGGGAGCTGTTTTTT. V gene TRBV19 combines with J gene TRBJ2-2; 9 nucleotides agree with TRBD2. V lost 5 bases and J lost 5; bases outside the gene matches: 9. This CDR3 has 16 amino acids. The V gene's germline CDR1 is LNHDA and CDR2 SQIVND (reference sequence).

This clone has just a few counts. This chain joins TRBV7-2 and TRBJ2-3; D may be TRBD2 (5 bases). The germline V gene encodes CDR1 SGHTA and CDR2 FQGNSA. The CDR3 has 12 amino acids. V was shortened by 4 bases and J by 6 bases, with 8 bases between the two germline ends. The CDR3 DNA reads TGTGCCAGCAGCTGGACTCATGATACGCAGTATTTT. It translates to CASSWTHDTQYF.

This clone was counted only a few times. The CDR3 is CASSPQSQNTEAFF. The CDR3 DNA follows: TGTGCCAGCTCCCCGCAAAGCCAGAACACTGAAGCTTTCTTT. The chain recombines TRBV18 with TRBJ1-1, with D unclear. Germline values: CDR1 KGHSH, CDR2 LQKENI. CDR3 length: 14 amino acids. V was pared by 6 bases and J by 1 base, with 12 bases between.

The rearrangement uses TRBV2 and TRBJ1-5; D is undetermined. Germline CDR1 and CDR2: SNHLY and FYNNEI. With 2 bases removed from V and 7 bases from J, the gap between germline ends came to 9 bases. The CDR3 has 13 residues. CDR3 sequence (DNA): TGTGCCAGCAGTGAACGACAACAGCAGCCCCAGCATTTT. Protein: CASSERQQQPQHF.

This chain links TRBV27 with TRBJ2-7, with 9 bases aligning to TRBD1. With V trimmed by 2 bases and J by 6 bases, 8 bases remained unmatched. Germline lookup yields CDR1 MNHEY and CDR2 SMNVEV (reference sequence). CDR3 length: 15 residues. In nucleotides, the CDR3 is TGTGCCAGCAGTTTAGCGACAGGGGGTCCCCTCGAGCAGTACTTC. Residues: CASSLATGGPLEQYF.

The chain uses TRBV27 and TRBJ1-5; 8 bases line up with TRBD1. With V trimmed by 4 bases and J by 3 bases, 5 bases remained unmatched. The CDR3 length is 15 residues. The germline gives CDR1 MNHEY, CDR2 SMNVEV (reference sequence). The CDR3 DNA reads as TGTGCCAGCAGTTGGACAGGGAGTAACAATCAGCCCCAGCATTTT. As protein: CASSWTGSNNQPQHF.

J is TRBJ1-1 and V is TRBV2; 7 bases match TRBD1. The CDR3 runs 14 residues. The V gene end was trimmed by 4 bases and the J gene end by 4 bases; junction bases not matched to a gene: 6. Germline V gene sequence: CDR1 SNHLY, CDR2 FYNNEI. DNA of the CDR3: TGTGCCAGCAGTGTAAGACAGGGAGGCACTGAAGCTTTCTTT. Its protein product is CASSVRQGGTEAFF.

A few counts support this clone. The junction shows a germline mismatch at one end, possibly a read error. This rearrangement joins TRBV7-9 to TRBJ2-5, with TRBD2 as a possible D gene (6 bases). The germline V gene has CDR1 SEHNR and CDR2 FQNEAQ (reference sequence). This CDR3 contains 14 residues. Written as DNA, the CDR3 is TGTTCCAGCAGCGGCCGGGAGTCCCAAGAGACCCAGTACTTC. Translating it yields CSSSGRESQETQYF.

The V call is TRBV2, the J call TRBJ2-5; no definite D call. In germline, CDR1 is SNHLY, CDR2 FYNNEI. This CDR3 is built from 11 residues. The V and J ends lost 4 bases and 11 bases respectively, with 11 bases between them. CDR3 sequence reads: CASSVSAGQYF. The CDR3 DNA is TGTGCCAGCAGTGTAAGCGCCGGGCAGTACTTC. The complete variable domain, with remaining parts taken from reference TRBV2 and TRBJ2-5, reads EPEVTQTPSHQVTQMGQEVILRCVPISNHLYFYWYRQILGQKVEFLVSFYNNEISEKSEIFDDQFSVERPDGSNFTLKIRSTKLEDSAMYFCASSVSAGQYFGPGTRLLVL.

This chain uses TRBV2 with TRBJ2-4, with TRBD1 matching 9 bases. This CDR3 is 12 amino acids long. V was clipped by 6 bases and J by 9 bases; unmatched bases: 3. CDR1 is SNHLY, CDR2 FYNNEI, per germline. Written as DNA, the CDR3 is TGTGCCAGCAGGGGGACAGGGTCCATTCAGTACTTC. Encoded protein: CASRGTGSIQYF. The full variable domain, completed using reference TRBV2 and TRBJ2-4, is EPEVTQTPSHQVTQMGQEVILRCVPISNHLYFYWYRQILGQKVEFLVSFYNNEISEKSEIFDDQFSVERPDGSNFTLKIRSTKLEDSAMYFCASRGTGSIQYFGAGTRLSVL.

The J gene is TRBJ2-1, the V gene TRBV25-1, with unresolved D. The germline V gene encodes CDR1 MGHDK and CDR2 SYGVNS. This CDR3 region has 16 residues. V lost 2 bases and J lost 0, with 11 bases in between. CDR3 in DNA: TGTGCCAGCAGTGAAGCCCCCCCGAGCTCCTACAATGAGCAGTTCTTC. This codes for CASSEAPPSSYNEQFF.

The rearrangement links TRBV7-6 to TRBJ2-7, with D hard to call. The CDR3 has 12 residues. Germline V CDR1 and CDR2: SGHVS, FNYEAQ. Trimming cost V 6 bases and J 6 bases, with 12 bases left between them. In DNA form, the CDR3 reads TGTGCCAGCAGGAGAAGAACCGGCGAGCAGTACTTC. This translates into CASRRRTGEQYF.

For this clone: Mismatch with germline at one junction end may stem from a read error. This sequence joins TRBV7-7 and TRBJ2-3; 7 positions agree with TRBD1. Germline V CDR1 and CDR2: SSHAT, FNYEAQ (reference sequence). The CDR3 length is 17 residues. Here the CDR3 reads CASSLDPPGGVTDTQYF. Written as DNA, the CDR3 is TGTGCTAGCAGCTTAGACCCCCCAGGGGGAGTAACAGATACGCAGTATTTT.

The CDR3 here is CASSFGTGHRTDTQYF. As DNA, the CDR3 is TGCGCCAGCAGCTTCGGGACAGGGCATAGGACGGATACGCAGTATTTT. The V call is TRBV5-1, the J call TRBJ2-3; 9 bases map to TRBD1. CDR1 and CDR2 (germline): SGHRS, YFSETQ. V gave up 2 bases and J gave up 6 bases; unmatched junction bases: 10. CDR3 length: 16 residues.

The gene calls are TRBV14 and TRBJ2-2, with 7 bases that match TRBD1. The V gene end was trimmed by 1 base and the J gene end by 6 bases; junction bases not matched to a gene: 5. CDR3 length equals 15 residues. Looked up from germline, CDR1 is SGHDN and CDR2 is FVKESK. CDR3 DNA: TGTGCCAGCAGCCAAGCGAGACAGGGCGCCGGGGAGCTGTTTTTT. Amino acid sequence: CASSQARQGAGELFF.

This clone was observed a handful of times. The chain couples TRBV5-4 to TRBJ2-7; 10 bases map to TRBD2. From germline, CDR1 is SGHNT and CDR2 YYREEE (reference sequence). Trimming took 2 bases from V and 7 from J; bases not matched to a gene: 6. The CDR3 contains 14 residues. The CDR3 DNA reads TGTGCCAGCAGCTTACGTTCAGCGGGGGGGGAGCAGTACTTC. Its protein product is CASSLRSAGGEQYF.

The V and J genes are TRBV7-9 and TRBJ2-1; D is undetermined. Trimming took off 5 bases at V and 0 bases at J, with 8 bases between the two ends. The CDR3 is made up of 14 amino acids. Germline CDR1 SEHNR, CDR2 FQNEAQ (reference sequence). CDR3 sequence reads: CASSGQVSYNEQFF. The CDR3 DNA reads TGTGCCAGCAGCGGGCAGGTCTCCTACAATGAGCAGTTCTTC.

This clone was counted between two and nine times. The chain uses TRBV19 and TRBJ1-5; D unclear. V lost 5 bases and J lost 6, with 11 bases in between. The CDR3 totals 13 residues. Germline CDR1 is LNHDA and CDR2 is SQIVND (reference sequence). CDR3 amino acids: CASSAAFLQPQHF. Here the CDR3 DNA reads TGTGCCAGTAGTGCGGCCTTTCTTCAGCCCCAGCATTTT.

The gene calls are TRBV6-1 and TRBJ2-5, with TRBD2 identical over 7 bases. The junction had 12 bases not matched to a gene; V was cut back by 3 bases and J by 2 bases. The CDR3 spans 17 residues. Germline V lookup: CDR1 MNHNS, CDR2 SASEGT. The CDR3 DNA sequence: TGTGCCAGCAGTGAGTCTTTCGGAGCGGGACTACAAGAGACCCAGTACTTC. Encoded protein: CASSESFGAGLQETQYF.

J is TRBJ1-2 and V is TRBV11-2, with TRBD1 identical over 7 bases. With 1 base clipped from V and 7 bases from J, the junction kept 6 bases outside the gene matches. CDR3 length: 14 residues. CDR1 and CDR2 (germline): SGHAT, FQNNGV. CDR3: CASSLVTGKGGYTF. CDR3 nucleotide sequence: TGTGCCAGCAGCTTAGTGACAGGGAAGGGTGGCTACACCTTC. The full variable domain, with the rest looked up from reference TRBV11-2 and TRBJ1-2, is EAGVAQSPRYKIIEKRQSVAFWCNPISGHATLYWYQQILGQGPKLLIQFQNNGVVDDSQLPKDRFSAERLKGVDSTLKIQPAKLEDSAVYLCASSLVTGKGGYTFGSGTRLTVV.